Below are 10 T cell receptor beta chains sequenced from a single sample in a study of neurological immune-mediated disorders. One entry per CDR3 protein, called by TCRdb with MiXCR from the 5' RACE reads. The repertoire holds over 35,000 distinct CDR3 sequences, 2% to 2.5% seen once, with approximately 2.4% in the top ten. The material sequenced was PBMCs. Receptors originate from a man between 50 and 59 years old with multiple sclerosis.

This clonotype was found many times. This sequence joins TRBV5-1 and TRBJ1-1; D not resolved. The length of the CDR3 is 13 residues. Trimming removed 0 bases at V and 5 bases at J, with 8 bases between. Germline V CDR1 and CDR2: SGHRS, YFSETQ. CDR3 sequence: CASSLEWGTEAFF. The CDR3 DNA reads as TGCGCCAGCAGCTTGGAGTGGGGAACTGAAGCTTTCTTT.

In its sample, this clonotype was seen many times. The chain recombines TRBV5-1 with TRBJ2-2, with 7 positions matching TRBD1. V shed 5 bases and J 4 bases; nucleotides not matched to a gene: 5. The CDR3 sequence is 14 residues long. Germline V gene data show CDR1 as SGHRS and CDR2 as YFSETQ. The CDR3 is CASSSTGFTGELFF. The CDR3 nucleotides are TGCGCCAGCAGTTCGACAGGGTTCACCGGGGAGCTGTTTTTT. Supplemented by reference TRBV5-1 and TRBJ2-2, the full variable domain reads KAGVTQTPRYLIKTRGQQVTLSCSPISGHRSVSWYQQTPGQGLQFLFEYFSETQRNKGNFPGRFSGRQFSNSRSEMNVSTLELGDSALYLCASSSTGFTGELFFGEGSRLTVL.

This clonotype was recorded many times. The chain couples TRBV10-3 to TRBJ1-1; the match to TRBD1 covers 8 bases. CDR1 and CDR2 from the germline V gene are ENHRY and SYGVKD. CDR3 length equals 16 residues. V was clipped by 1 base and J by 10 bases; unmatched bases: 14. The CDR3 sequence is CAISEFGTGQPSGAFF. CDR3 DNA sequence: TGTGCCATCAGTGAGTTCGGGACAGGTCAACCGAGCGGAGCTTTCTTT.

This clonotype has at least ten counts. The chain links TRBV7-6 to TRBJ1-2, with D unclear. Trimming removed 1 base from V and 7 bases from J, with 13 bases in between. Per the germline V gene, CDR1 is SGHVS and CDR2 is FNYEAQ. This CDR3 has 14 residues. The CDR3 loop is CASSLGFGLVGYTF. DNA of the CDR3: TGTGCCAGCAGCTTAGGGTTCGGTTTAGTTGGCTACACCTTC.

This clonotype was seen ten or more times. V is TRBV5-5 and J is TRBJ2-5, with D perhaps given as TRBD1 or TRBD2 (6 bases each). Between the trimmed V and J ends, which lost 2 bases and 2 bases, there was a span of 16 bases. Germline values: CDR1 SGHKS, CDR2 YYEKEE (reference sequence). The CDR3 is 16 residues long. CDR3 protein: CASSLVRGALQETQYF. DNA for the CDR3: TGTGCCAGCAGCTTAGTGAGGGGGGCTTTGCAAGAGACCCAGTACTTC.

The genes are TRBV7-2 and TRBJ2-2, with 9 bases aligning to TRBD1. The V gene end was trimmed by 6 bases and the J gene end by 4 bases; junction bases not matched to a gene: 6. The CDR3 sequence is 15 residues long. Germline CDR1 SGHTA, CDR2 FQGNSA. The DNA for the CDR3 is TGTGCCAGCAGTCGACAGGGGGTCTCCACCGGGGAGCTGTTTTTT. This encodes CASSRQGVSTGELFF.

V gene TRBV18 combines with J gene TRBJ1-3, with a weak D call TRBD1 (5 bases). Deletions cut 8 bases from V and 0 bases from J, with 14 bases between. Germline-derived CDR1 and CDR2 are KGHSH and LQKENI. This CDR3 spans 15 amino acids. The CDR3, as DNA: TGTGCCAGCCCGGAAGGGGACGGCTCTGGAAACACCATATATTTT. This sequence encodes CASPEGDGSGNTIYF.

This clonotype was recorded many times. The chain has TRBV5-1 and TRBJ1-6; D not resolved. V lost 0 bases to trimming and J lost 14 bases, with 9 bases between them. Germline lookup yields CDR1 SGHRS and CDR2 YFSETQ. CDR3 length: 12 amino acids. In DNA form, the CDR3 reads TGCGCCAGCAGCTTGGATTCAGTAACCCTCCACTTT. It yields the protein CASSLDSVTLHF.

This clonotype was seen repeatedly, ten times or more. The CDR3 spells CSARARGSGTDTQYF. CDR3 bases: TGCAGTGCCCGAGCCCGGGGTTCGGGCACAGATACGCAGTATTTT. The gene calls are TRBV20-1 and TRBJ2-3; maybe TRBD2 (5 bases). CDR1 is DFQATT, CDR2 SNEGSKA, per germline (reference sequence). V was clipped by 6 bases and J by 1 base, with 17 bases between them. This CDR3 region has 15 residues.

This clonotype was seen at least ten times. The V gene is TRBV7-9, the J gene TRBJ2-7; D is perhaps TRBD1 (6 bases). The V gene's germline CDR1 is SEHNR and CDR2 FQNEAQ (reference sequence). The ends were cut back, 5 bases at V and 1 base at J, with 12 bases in the middle. This CDR3 is built from 14 residues. CDR3 sequence (DNA): TGTGCCAGCAGCCCGGACAGTTTTTCCTACGAGCAGTACTTC. It encodes CASSPDSFSYEQYF.